The 4 T cell receptor beta chains presented below share a single source sample, sequenced in a study of shared clonotypes between healthy human individuals. Profiled with immunoSEQ multiplex PCR; TCRdb holds only in-frame clones, not every one. The table records about 2.3 million clones, around 93% of them present only once. Sequencing was done on a sample of naive CD4+ T cells from PBMCs. Subset noted: CD45RA+ positively selected. These receptors were collected from a man aged 18 to 29 in good health. Some clones in this sample may be carry-over from other donors' samples.

Written as DNA, the CDR3 is TGTGCCAGTAGTTTGGCGGGCACGCACAATGAGCAGTTCTTC. Translated: CASSLAGTHNEQFF. The rearrangement links TRBV19 to TRBJ2-1; tentatively, D is TRBD2 (5 bases). The length of the CDR3 is 14 residues. The V and J ends lost 5 bases and 5 bases respectively, with 13 bases between them. Germline V gives CDR1 LNHDA, CDR2 SQIVND (reference sequence).

CDR3 bases: TGTGCCAGCAGTATGGGGGGGTTCCATGAGCAGTTCTTC. Encoded protein: CASSMGGFHEQFF. This rearrangement joins TRBV28 to TRBJ2-1; 7 bases are shared with TRBD2. The junction had 6 bases not matched to a gene; V was cut back by 5 bases and J by 8 bases. Germline assignment: CDR1 MDHEN and CDR2 SYDVKM. This CDR3 is 13 amino acids long. The full variable domain, in which reference TRBV28 and TRBJ2-1 provide the parts outside the CDR3, is DVKVTQSSRYLVKRTGEKVFLECVQDMDHENMFWYRQDPGLGLRLIYFSYDVKMKEKGDIPEGYSVSREKKERFSLILESASTNQTSMYLCASSMGGFHEQFFGPGTRLTVL.

V and J are TRBV5-1 and TRBJ1-2, with D possibly TRBD1 on 5 matching bases. This CDR3 is 15 amino acids long. The V end was cut by 3 bases, the J end by 3 bases, with 15 bases between. Germline values: CDR1 SGHRS, CDR2 YFSETQ. CDR3 amino acids: CASSSGGATDYGYTF. The CDR3 bases are TGCGCCAGCAGCTCCGGAGGGGCCACGGACTATGGCTACACCTTC. Variable domain in full (rest from reference TRBV5-1 and TRBJ1-2): KAGVTQTPRYLIKTRGQQVTLSCSPISGHRSVSWYQQTPGQGLQFLFEYFSETQRNKGNFPGRFSGRQFSNSRSEMNVSTLELGDSALYLCASSSGGATDYGYTFGSGTRLTVV.

The chain uses TRBV7-3 and TRBJ2-7; TRBD2 matches 12 bases. This CDR3 has 15 amino acids. V gave up 5 bases and J gave up 5 bases; unmatched junction bases: 7. CDR1 is SGHTA, CDR2 FQGTGA, per germline. The CDR3 is CASSLRLAGVHEQYF. The CDR3 nucleotides read TGTGCCAGCAGCCTGAGACTAGCGGGAGTTCACGAGCAGTACTTC.